This TCR beta chain was documented in a study of brain T cells in children with intractable seizures. Sequencing was performed with immunoSEQ multiplex PCR; in TCRdb, only in-frame clones are kept and a portion is missing. The data contain under 150,000 clones, approximately 94% of them singletons. Surgery cases with the highest brain T cell transcript signatures were chosen for sequencing. At least one anti-epileptic drug was given before surgery. Findings of the study overall: Clones missing pre-surgery may reflect undersampling of that blood sample.

The germline V gene has CDR1 MNHEY and CDR2 SMNVEV (reference sequence). V dropped 10 bases and J dropped 8 bases, with 20 bases sitting between them. The CDR3 spans 14 residues. Details on this clone: Its matching antigen is unknown.

The specimen comprised peripheral blood, sampled at surgery. The sequence was obtained from a boy under two years old with hemimegalencephaly and intractable seizures. The chain links TRBV27 to TRBJ2-2; D is possibly TRBD2 (5 bases). CDR3 protein: CATRPSSSGGELFF. Written as DNA, the CDR3 is TGTGCCACACGACCCTCAAGTTCGGGGGGGGAGCTGTTTTTT.